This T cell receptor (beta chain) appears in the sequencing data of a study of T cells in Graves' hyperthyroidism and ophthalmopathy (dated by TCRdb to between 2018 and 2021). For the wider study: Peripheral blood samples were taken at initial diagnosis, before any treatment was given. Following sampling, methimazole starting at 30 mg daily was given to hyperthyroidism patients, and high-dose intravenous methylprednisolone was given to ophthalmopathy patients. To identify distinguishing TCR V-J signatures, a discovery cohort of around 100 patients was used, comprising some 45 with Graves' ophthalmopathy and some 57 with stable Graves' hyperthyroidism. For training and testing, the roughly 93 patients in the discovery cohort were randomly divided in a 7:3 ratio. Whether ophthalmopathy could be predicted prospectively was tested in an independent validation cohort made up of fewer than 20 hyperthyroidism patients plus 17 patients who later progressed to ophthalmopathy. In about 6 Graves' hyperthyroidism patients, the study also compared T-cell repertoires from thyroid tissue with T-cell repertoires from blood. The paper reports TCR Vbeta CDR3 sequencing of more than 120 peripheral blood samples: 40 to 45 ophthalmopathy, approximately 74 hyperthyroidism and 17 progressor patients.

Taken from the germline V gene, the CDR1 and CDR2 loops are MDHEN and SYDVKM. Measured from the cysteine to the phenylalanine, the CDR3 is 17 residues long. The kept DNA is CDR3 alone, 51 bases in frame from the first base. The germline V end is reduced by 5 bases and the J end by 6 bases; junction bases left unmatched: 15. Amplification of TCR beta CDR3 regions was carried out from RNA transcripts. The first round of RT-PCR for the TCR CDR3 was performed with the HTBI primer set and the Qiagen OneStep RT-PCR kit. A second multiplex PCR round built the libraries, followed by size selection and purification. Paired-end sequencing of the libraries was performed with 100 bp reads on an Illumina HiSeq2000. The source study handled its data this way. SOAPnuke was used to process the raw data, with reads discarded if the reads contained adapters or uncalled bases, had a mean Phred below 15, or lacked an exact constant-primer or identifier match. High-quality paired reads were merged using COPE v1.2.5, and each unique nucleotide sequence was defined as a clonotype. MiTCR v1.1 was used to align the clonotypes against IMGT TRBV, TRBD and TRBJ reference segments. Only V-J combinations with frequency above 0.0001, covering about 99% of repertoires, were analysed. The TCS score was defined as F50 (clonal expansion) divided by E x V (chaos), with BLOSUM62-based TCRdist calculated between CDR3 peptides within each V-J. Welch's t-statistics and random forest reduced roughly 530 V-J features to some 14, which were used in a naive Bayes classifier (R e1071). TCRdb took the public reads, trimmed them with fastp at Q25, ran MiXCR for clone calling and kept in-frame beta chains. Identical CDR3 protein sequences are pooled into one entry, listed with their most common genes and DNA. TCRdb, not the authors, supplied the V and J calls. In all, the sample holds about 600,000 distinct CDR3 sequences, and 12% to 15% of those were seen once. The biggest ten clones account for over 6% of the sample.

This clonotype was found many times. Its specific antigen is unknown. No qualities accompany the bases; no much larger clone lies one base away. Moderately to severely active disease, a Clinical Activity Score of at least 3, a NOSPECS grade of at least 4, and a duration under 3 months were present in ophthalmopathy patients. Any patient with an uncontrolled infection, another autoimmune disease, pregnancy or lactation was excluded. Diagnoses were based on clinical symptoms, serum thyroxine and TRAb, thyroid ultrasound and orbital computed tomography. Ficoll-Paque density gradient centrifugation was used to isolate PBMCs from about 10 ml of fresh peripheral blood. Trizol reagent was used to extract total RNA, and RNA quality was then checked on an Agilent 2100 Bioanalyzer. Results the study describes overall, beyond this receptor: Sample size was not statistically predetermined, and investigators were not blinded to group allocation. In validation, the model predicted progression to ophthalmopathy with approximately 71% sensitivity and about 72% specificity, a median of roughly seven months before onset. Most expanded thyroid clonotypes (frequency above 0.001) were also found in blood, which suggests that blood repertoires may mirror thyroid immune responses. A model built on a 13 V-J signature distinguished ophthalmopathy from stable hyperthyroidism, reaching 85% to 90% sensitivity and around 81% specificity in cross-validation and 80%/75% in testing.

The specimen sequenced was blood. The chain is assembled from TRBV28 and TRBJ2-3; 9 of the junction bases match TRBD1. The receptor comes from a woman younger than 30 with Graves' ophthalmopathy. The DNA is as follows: TGTGCCAGCAGTCCTGACAGGGGGGGCGAACTCACCGATACGCAGTATTTT. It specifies CASSPDRGGELTDTQYF.